Listed below are T cell receptor beta chains from one sample, sequenced in a study of radiotherapy plus CTLA-4 blockade in lung cancer. Clones were read by immunoSEQ multiplex PCR, and TCRdb kept only the in-frame ones, dropping some. The table includes tens of thousands of clones, around 83% detected once. Here the sequenced sample was peripheral blood, taken from a patient treated with radiotherapy plus ipilimumab. The receptors originated from a human donor with non-small cell lung cancer who had stable disease on radiotherapy plus ipilimumab. Each CDR3 is given with its conserved first and last residue. The order of the fields is J gene, V gene, clone size, D gene, CDR3 DNA, CDR3 protein. D genes are given only for firm matches. Clone size appears in some rows only: once, few, many, or a class for an expanded clone.

TRBJ2-7,TRBV21-1,.,.,TGTGCCAGCAGCAATCTAGGCGGGACTAGCGCCTACGAGCAGTACTTC,CASSNLGGTSAYEQYF
TRBJ2-1,TRBV6-6,.,.,TGTGCCAGCATGGGTGGGGGGGCTGATGAGCAGTTCTTC,CASMGGGADEQFF
TRBJ2-6,TRBV7-3,once,.,TGTGCCAGCAGCCCCACAGGAGGTGGGGCCAACGTCCTGACTTTC,CASSPTGGGANVLTF
TRBJ2-3,TRBV18,.,TRBD2,TGTGCCAGCTCACCATTCGTGCGGGAGGACACAGATACGCAGTATTTT,CASSPFVREDTDTQYF
TRBJ2-1,TRBV5-8,.,.,TGTGCCAGCAGCTTGAGTTCAGAGCAGTTCTTC,CASSLSSEQFF
TRBJ2-2,TRBV2,.,.,TGTGCCAGCACCTTTGAGTGGGGCACCGGGGAGCTGTTTTTT,CASTFEWGTGELFF
TRBJ2-7,TRBV27,.,.,TGTGCCAGCAGTTTGTCCGTGACCGAATCCTACGAGCAGTACTTC,CASSLSVTESYEQYF
TRBJ1-4,TRBV11-1,.,.,TGTGCCAGCAGCTTGGGCCAGTATAATGAAAAACTGTTTTTT,CASSLGQYNEKLFF
TRBJ1-1,TRBV28,.,.,TGTGCCAGCAGTTTTGAGACGAACACTGAAGCTTTCTTT,CASSFETNTEAFF
TRBJ1-1,TRBV5-1,.,.,TGCGCCAGCAGCTCCGGTGTACGGGCTGGTGACACTGAAGCTTTCTTT,CASSSGVRAGDTEAFF
TRBJ1-2,TRBV28,.,.,TGTGCCAGCAGCCCGGGACTCAATAACTATGGCTACACCTTC,CASSPGLNNYGYTF
TRBJ1-1,TRBV7-3,.,.,TGTGCCAGCAGCTTAAATCAGGGAAGCACTGAAGCTTTCTTT,CASSLNQGSTEAFF
TRBJ1-5,TRBV5-1,.,.,TGCGCCAGCAGCCCACTGGCGGGGGGTATCAATCAGCCCCAGCATTTT,CASSPLAGGINQPQHF
TRBJ1-2,TRBV28,.,.,TGTGCCAGCAGTTTTCGCTCAGGGCTTGCTGGCTACACCTTC,CASSFRSGLAGYTF
TRBJ1-4,TRBV7-9,.,.,TGTGCCAGCAGCTCGTCCGGCAGGAATGAAAAACTGTTTTTT,CASSSSGRNEKLFF
TRBJ1-4,TRBV28,.,.,TGTGCCAGCAGGAGGGACTTTTCAACTAATGAAAAACTGTTTTTT,CASRRDFSTNEKLFF
TRBJ2-3,TRBV7-9,.,TRBD2,TGTGCCAGCAGCTTAGTGAGGCTAGCGGGGGGGCCGGGCACAGATACGCAGTATTTT,CASSLVRLAGGPGTDTQYF
TRBJ2-1,TRBV10-1,.,TRBD2,TGCGCCAGCAGTCAGGGACTAGCGGGGGGGGAGCAGTTCTTC,CASSQGLAGGEQFF
TRBJ1-2,TRBV19,few,.,TGTGCCAGTAGAACAGGGACCTATGGCTACACCTTC,CASRTGTYGYTF
TRBJ2-2,TRBV9,.,TRBD1,TGTGCCAGCAGCGTACTACAGGGGGCTGGCGGGGAGCTGTTTTTT,CASSVLQGAGGELFF
TRBJ1-4,TRBV28,.,.,TGTGCCAGCAAGGATTCGTCGGGTGAAAAACTGTTTTTT,CASKDSSGEKLFF
TRBJ2-3,TRBV30,.,TRBD2,TGTGCCTGGAGTGTTCGGACTAGCGGCACAGATACGCAGTATTTT,CAWSVRTSGTDTQYF
TRBJ2-2,TRBV7-3,.,.,TGTGCCAGCAGCTTAAAGAACACCGGGGAGCTGTTTTTT,CASSLKNTGELFF
TRBJ2-1,TRBV7-6,once,.,TGTGCCAGCAGCATGCAGTTAAATGAGCAGTTCTTC,CASSMQLNEQFF
TRBJ2-1,TRBV10-3,once,.,TGTGCCATCAGTGAGCACCTCGGTGAGCAGTTCTTC,CAISEHLGEQFF
TRBJ2-5,TRBV30,.,TRBD2,TGTGCCTGGAGTACGACTAGCGGGAGGGAAGAGACCCAGTACTTC,CAWSTTSGREETQYF
TRBJ1-5,TRBV28,.,.,TGTGCCAGCAGAACAGGGAGGGGGGTTCAGCCCCAGCATTTT,CASRTGRGVQPQHF
TRBJ1-2,TRBV7-9,.,TRBD1,TGTGCCAGCAGCTTAAGCGGGGACAGGGAGTCGCATGGCTACACCTTC,CASSLSGDRESHGYTF
TRBJ1-2,TRBV19,.,.,TGTGCCAGTAGTATAGGTGGCGGTTTAAAAGCTAGTGGCTACACCTTC,CASSIGGGLKASGYTF
TRBJ2-3,TRBV11-3,.,TRBD2,TGTGCCAGCAGCCGACTAGCGGGAGGGTACACAGATACGCAGTATTTT,CASSRLAGGYTDTQYF
TRBJ2-7,TRBV5-4,.,TRBD2,TGTGCCAGCAGCCCGGGACTAGCGGGGCTCTACGAGCAGTACTTC,CASSPGLAGLYEQYF
TRBJ1-5,TRBV30,.,TRBD1,TGTGCCTGGACCCGGACAGGAGCTAGCAATCAGCCCCAGCATTTT,CAWTRTGASNQPQHF
TRBJ2-3,TRBV7-3,.,TRBD2,TGTGCCAGCAGCTTAGAAGCAGCGGGGGGGAGCACAGATACGCAGTATTTT,CASSLEAAGGSTDTQYF
TRBJ2-7,TRBV30,.,TRBD1,TGTGCCTGGAGTCCGGGACAGGGTCACTACGAGCAGTACTTC,CAWSPGQGHYEQYF
TRBJ2-3,TRBV28,once,.,TGTGCCAGCAGTTTATCGGATACGCAGTATTTT,CASSLSDTQYF
TRBJ2-7,TRBV28,few,.,TGTGCCAGCAGTTTAACTCCCTACGAGCAGTACTTC,CASSLTPYEQYF
TRBJ2-7,TRBV18,.,TRBD1,TGTGCCAGCTCGTCAGGGGGCTACGAGCAGTACTTC,CASSSGGYEQYF
TRBJ1-6,TRBV11-2,once,.,TGTGCCAGCAGCTTATCCCCTCCAGCGGCTTATTCACCCCTCCACTTT,CASSLSPPAAYSPLHF
TRBJ1-1,TRBV28,.,.,TGTGCCAGTAGGGTTGGGTCCACTGAAGCTTTCTTT,CASRVGSTEAFF
TRBJ2-3,TRBV6-5,.,.,TGTGCCAGCAGCCTAGCATATACGCAGTATTTT,CASSLAYTQYF
TRBJ1-6,TRBV11-2,.,.,TGTGCCAGCAGCTTAGCCCGGGCCAGCCCGATTTCACCCCTCCACTTT,CASSLARASPISPLHF
TRBJ2-3,TRBV18,.,.,TGTGCCAGCTCACCACCGGGGCGGCTTATCACAGATACGCAGTATTTT,CASSPPGRLITDTQYF
TRBJ1-1,TRBV6-5,few,.,TGTGCCAGCAGTAAGACAGACTTAACAGGAGCTTTCTTT,CASSKTDLTGAFF
TRBJ2-3,TRBV5-1,.,.,TGCGCCAGCAGCTTGCAGGGTACAGATACGCAGTATTTT,CASSLQGTDTQYF
TRBJ2-1,TRBV5-4,.,TRBD2,TGTGCCAGCAGCTTGCGCGGGAGCGGCAATGAGCAGTTCTTC,CASSLRGSGNEQFF
TRBJ1-2,TRBV7-9,.,.,TGTGCCAGCAGCTTAGGCCCCTGGAGGTATGGCTACACCTTC,CASSLGPWRYGYTF